This TCR beta chain was sequenced during a study of T-cell reconstitution after alpha-beta-depleted transplantation in children. Unique molecular identifiers featured in how the TCRbeta library was prepared. TCRdb itself ran the PCR reads through MiXCR, one entry per CDR3 protein. Altogether more than 250,000 distinct CDR3 sequences are present, 9.9% being singletons, with the ten largest covering around 10%. The CDR3 is 16 amino acids. Germline V CDR1 and CDR2: MNHEY, SMNVEV (reference sequence). V shed 6 bases and J shed 2 bases, with 20 bases lying between them. The receptor was isolated from a human donor who donated a stem cell graft to a child with SCID. Sequenced here: PBMCs from the stem cell graft donor, sampled from the stem cell graft. This rearrangement joins TRBV27 to TRBJ2-7; the D gene is possibly TRBD2 (7 bases). The CDR3 reads CASRSSVGGPAYEQYF. DNA of the CDR3: TGTGCCAGCAGATCCAGCGTCGGGGGGCCAGCCTACGAGCAGTACTTC.